The rows below give T cell receptor beta chains drawn from one sample of a study of technical replicates of blood from a handful of donors. Profiled with immunoSEQ multiplex PCR; TCRdb holds only in-frame clones, not every one. The sample holds more than 90,000 clones; approximately 95% are singletons and the top ten take 0.34%. The source material was T cells isolated from PBMCs. All receptors derive from a human donor in good health. Each CDR3 is given with its conserved first and last residue. D genes are given only for firm matches. Rows give clone size only sometimes, using once, few, many, or a class for an expanded clone.

j_call d_call v_call clone_size cdr3_nt cdr3_aa
TRBJ1-5 NA TRBV19 NA TGTGCCAGTAGTATACGGGACACCAATCAGCCCCAGCATTTT CASSIRDTNQPQHF
TRBJ1-1 NA TRBV7-9 NA TGTGCCAGCATCCTTACAGGCTCCACTGAAGCTTTCTTT CASILTGSTEAFF
TRBJ1-1 NA TRBV19 NA TGTGCCAGTAGTATTCTCGGGGGGGCCCAGGATGAAGCTTTCTTT CASSILGGAQDEAFF
TRBJ2-7 NA TRBV10-2 NA TGCGCCTGTCGGGACACGGGGATCGAGCAGTACTTC CACRDTGIEQYF
TRBJ2-7 NA TRBV27 NA TGTGCCAGCGGTGTTGGCCAGGTTTACGAGCAGTACTTC CASGVGQVYEQYF
TRBJ2-3 NA TRBV4-3 few TGCGCCAGCAGCCAAGATCATTTATTCGATAGCGGCGGCACAGATACGCAGTATTTT CASSQDHLFDSGGTDTQYF
TRBJ2-7 TRBD1 TRBV10-3 NA TGTGCCATCAAATCGGACAGGGACTACGAGCAGTACTTC CAIKSDRDYEQYF
TRBJ2-7 NA TRBV28 NA TGTGCCAGCAGTCCGGCTGAGACAGTATCCTACGAGCAGTACTTC CASSPAETVSYEQYF
TRBJ2-1 TRBD1 TRBV2 NA TGTGCCAGCAGTGAAGGCCCGGGACAGGGATATGAGCAGTTCTTC CASSEGPGQGYEQFF
TRBJ2-1 NA TRBV4-1 NA TGCGCCAGCAGCCAAGATTCCGCGGGAAGGCACAATGAGCAGTTCTTC CASSQDSAGRHNEQFF
TRBJ1-3 TRBD1 TRBV7-6 NA TGTGCCAGCAGCCCGACAGGGACGGGTGGAAACACCATATATTTT CASSPTGTGGNTIYF
TRBJ1-2 NA TRBV6-6 NA TGTGCCAGCAGCATGCGGGACAACTATGGCTACACCTTC CASSMRDNYGYTF
TRBJ2-1 TRBD2 TRBV12-5 once TGTGCTAGTGGTTTTCCACTAGCGGGAGAGAATGAGCAGTTCTTC CASGFPLAGENEQFF
TRBJ2-3 TRBD2 TRBV7-2 once TGTGCCAGCAGCTTTGTTCTGACTAGCGGCACAGATACGCAGTATTTT CASSFVLTSGTDTQYF
TRBJ1-2 NA TRBV27 NA TGTGCCAGCAGTTTATCCAGCAGTTCAGGATCTGGCTACACCTTC CASSLSSSSGSGYTF
TRBJ2-3 TRBD1 TRBV7-9 NA TGTGCCAGCAGCTTAAAGGGACAGGGGGTAAGCACAGATACGCAGTATTTT CASSLKGQGVSTDTQYF
TRBJ2-1 TRBD2 TRBV30 once TGTGCCTGGAGTGGACTAGCGGGGAATGAGCAGTTCTTC CAWSGLAGNEQFF
TRBJ2-1 TRBD2 TRBV2 NA TGTGCCGGCCCAGGACGGGAGGCTTACAATGAGCAGTTCTTC CAGPGREAYNEQFF
TRBJ2-2 TRBD2 TRBV29-1 once TGCAGCGTTTTAGCGGGATCCACCGGGGAGCTGTTTTTT CSVLAGSTGELFF
TRBJ2-1 TRBD2 TRBV5-3 NA TGTGCCAGAAGCTTGGTGCCTAGCGGTGCAACCTACAATGAGCAGTTCTTC CARSLVPSGATYNEQFF
TRBJ1-3 NA TRBV6-5 NA TGTGCCAGCAGTTACTCTAACTCTGGAAACACCATATATTTT CASSYSNSGNTIYF
TRBJ1-3 NA TRBV6-5 NA TGTGCCAGCAGTTACCGGGACTCTGGAAACACCATATATTTT CASSYRDSGNTIYF
TRBJ2-2 NA TRBV7-9 NA TGTGCCAGCAGCTTAGCCCCCGGGATTCGCACCGGGGAGCTGTTTTTT CASSLAPGIRTGELFF
TRBJ2-7 NA TRBV28 NA TGTGCCAGCAGCCGCGGACAGTCCTACGAGCAGTACTTC CASSRGQSYEQYF
TRBJ2-1 TRBD2 TRBV27 NA TGTGCCAGCAGTTTTATAACGGGAGGGCCCTACAATGAGCAGTTCTTC CASSFITGGPYNEQFF
TRBJ1-4 TRBD1 TRBV25-1 NA TGTGCCAGCAGTGAACGGACAGGGGGGGAAAAACTGTTTTTT CASSERTGGEKLFF
TRBJ2-5 TRBD2 TRBV4-1 NA TGCGCCAGCAGCGGGGCGGGAGTCGGGGAGACCCAGTACTTC CASSGAGVGETQYF
TRBJ2-1 NA TRBV27 NA TGTGCCAGCAGTTTATTCGATGAGCAGTTCTTC CASSLFDEQFF
TRBJ1-5 TRBD1 TRBV5-1 NA TGCGCCAGCAGCCCGGTCCCGGGACAGGGGGGTCAGCCCCAGCATTTT CASSPVPGQGGQPQHF
TRBJ2-7 TRBD1 TRBV19 NA TGTGCCAGTACCTCCGGGACAGGGGCAAACTACGAGCAGTACTTC CASTSGTGANYEQYF
TRBJ2-1 NA TRBV25-1 NA TGTGCCAGCAGGGGACTTTATTCCTACAATGAGCAGTTCTTC CASRGLYSYNEQFF
TRBJ1-5 NA TRBV18 NA TGTGCCAGCGCGGGGGGGAATAGCAATCAGCCCCAGCATTTT CASAGGNSNQPQHF
TRBJ2-3 TRBD2 TRBV9 NA TGTGCCAGCAGCGCTAGCGGGAGGGACGATACGCAGTATTTT CASSASGRDDTQYF
TRBJ1-1 TRBD1 TRBV18 NA TGTGCCAGCTCAACCAGGGGGCCGAACACTGAAGCTTTCTTT CASSTRGPNTEAFF
TRBJ2-7 TRBD2 TRBV7-2 NA TGTGCCAGCTCCCCGGGACTAGCGCTCGACGAGCAGTACTTC CASSPGLALDEQYF
TRBJ2-4 TRBD2 TRBV5-1 NA TGCGCCAGCAGCTTGGCTCGGCTAGCGGAGGGAGGACAAAACATTCAGTACTTC CASSLARLAEGGQNIQYF
TRBJ2-6 NA TRBV14 NA TGTGCCAGCAGCGCCTGGCGGATCGCGGGGGCCAACGTCCTGACTTTC CASSAWRIAGANVLTF
TRBJ1-3 TRBD1 TRBV19 NA TGTGCCAGTAGTATAGGGATGGGTTTTGGACAGGCGAACTCTGGAAACACCATATATTTT CASSIGMGFGQANSGNTIYF
TRBJ1-2 TRBD1 TRBV9 NA TGTGCCAGCAGCGTATGGACAGGAGCAAACTATGGCTACACCTTC CASSVWTGANYGYTF
TRBJ2-7 NA TRBV4-1 NA TGCGCCAGCAGCCAATCCGGCGGGGACTGGCGAGGGGAGCAGTACTTC CASSQSGGDWRGEQYF
TRBJ1-3 NA TRBV4-1 NA TGCGCCAGCAGCCAAGACAGGGGACCTGGAAACACCATATATTTT CASSQDRGPGNTIYF
TRBJ2-1 TRBD2 TRBV5-5 once TGTGCCAGCAGTTTTACGGGAGGGAGGTCCAATGAGCAGTTCTTC CASSFTGGRSNEQFF
TRBJ2-3 NA TRBV7-9 NA TGTGCCAGCAGCTCAGATGTAGAGGGACACTCCTCAGATACGCAGTATTTT CASSSDVEGHSSDTQYF
TRBJ1-1 NA TRBV5-4 NA TGTGCCAGCAGCTTGGCGGGGACTACTCCTAGGGGTGAAGCTTTCTTT CASSLAGTTPRGEAFF
TRBJ2-3 TRBD2 TRBV30 NA TGTGCCTGGAGTACTAAGGGGACTCTAGCGGGAGATACGCAGTATTTT CAWSTKGTLAGDTQYF
TRBJ2-7 NA TRBV18 NA TGTGCCAGCTCACCAGGGGCAACTAACTCCTACGAGCAGTACTTC CASSPGATNSYEQYF
TRBJ2-7 TRBD2 TRBV4-1 NA TGCGCCAGCAGCCCCGAGGGACTAGCGCTCTACGAGCAGTACTTC CASSPEGLALYEQYF
TRBJ2-7 NA TRBV20-1 NA TGCAGTGCTAGTAACGGTAACGAGCAGTACTTC CSASNGNEQYF
TRBJ2-1 TRBD2 TRBV10-3 NA TGTGCCATCCTTGATAGTGATATACTAGCGGGTGCCGTAGCATACAATGAGCAGTTCTTC CAILDSDILAGAVAYNEQFF
TRBJ2-3 TRBD1 TRBV7-7 NA TGTGCCAGCAGCTTAGACGTGACAGGGGGCACAGATACGCAGTATTTT CASSLDVTGGTDTQYF
TRBJ2-5 NA TRBV30 NA TGTGCCTGGGAACTAGAGACCCAGTACTTC CAWELETQYF